The 23 T cell receptor beta chains presented below share a single source sample, sequenced in a study of OX40 agonist ivuxolimab in advanced cancers. Clones were sequenced by immunoSEQ multiplex PCR, and TCRdb holds only the in-frame ones, with some missing. The sample includes over 50,000 clones, 80% to 95% of them seen just once. This specimen consisted of CD4+ or CD8+ T cells sorted from blood, obtained in a trial of the OX40 agonist ivuxolimab. The receptors come from an adult with an advanced solid tumor such as melanoma, head and neck, liver or kidney cancer.

The J gene is TRBJ2-2, the V gene TRBV7-8; 10 positions agree with TRBD2. The J segment lost 2 bases and the V segment lost 2 bases, leaving 8 bases of the junction unmatched. This CDR3 is built from 18 residues. From germline, CDR1 is SGHVS and CDR2 FQNEAQ. The CDR3: CASSLPIAGGSNTGELFF. In DNA form, the CDR3 reads TGTGCCAGCAGCTTACCCATAGCGGGGGGATCAAACACCGGGGAGCTGTTTTTT.

This clone was found once. This chain links TRBV2 with TRBJ1-5; D is undetermined. V lost 5 bases and J lost 2, with 10 bases in between. This CDR3 region has 14 residues. Germline lookup yields CDR1 SNHLY and CDR2 FYNNEI. CDR3 sequence: CASSWVMGNQPQHF. CDR3 in DNA: TGTGCCAGCAGTTGGGTTATGGGCAATCAGCCCCAGCATTTT.

J is TRBJ1-3 and V is TRBV2; D remains ambiguous. Germline values: CDR1 SNHLY, CDR2 FYNNEI. The germline V and J ends were trimmed by 0 bases and 3 bases, with 12 bases remaining between them. The CDR3 is 16 amino acids. The chain's CDR3 is CASSEAARTSGNTIYF. CDR3 bases: TGTGCCAGCAGTGAAGCGGCACGCACCAGTGGAAACACCATATATTTT.

The gene calls are TRBV7-9 and TRBJ2-5; D ambiguous. Deletions cut 5 bases from V and 2 bases from J, with 6 bases between. This CDR3 is built from 12 residues. In germline, CDR1 is SEHNR, CDR2 FQNEAQ (reference sequence). CDR3 sequence (DNA): TGTGCCAGCAGCAACCTACAAGAGACCCAGTACTTC. Translated: CASSNLQETQYF.

The table lists this clone with a count of one. The rearrangement uses TRBV4-3 and TRBJ1-5; weak D call: TRBD1 (6 bases). The germline V gene has CDR1 LGHNA and CDR2 YSLEER. CDR3 length: 15 residues. The V and J ends lost 1 base and 1 base respectively, with 8 bases between them. DNA for the CDR3: TGCGCCAGCAGCCAAGTCCAGGGGAGCAATCAGCCCCAGCATTTT. It codes for CASSQVQGSNQPQHF.

The chain uses TRBV27 and TRBJ1-5; TRBD1 aligns across 7 bases. CDR1 is MNHEY and CDR2 is SMNVEV in the germline V gene (reference sequence). This CDR3 is 14 amino acids long. Trimming at V came to 5 bases and at J to 3 bases, leaving 4 bases not matched to a gene. CDR3 loop: CASSITGVNQPQHF. DNA for the CDR3: TGTGCCAGCAGTATTACAGGGGTCAATCAGCCCCAGCATTTT.

The chain combines TRBV6-5 with TRBJ1-1, with D unresolved. CDR3 size: 13 residues. V was pared by 6 bases and J by 4 bases, with 12 bases between. From germline, CDR1 is MNHEY and CDR2 SVGAGI. The CDR3 bases are TGTGCCAGCAGCGGTACGGGCGGCACTGAAGCTTTCTTT. This codes for CASSGTGGTEAFF.

The V gene is TRBV7-6, the J gene TRBJ1-1, with 9 bases fitting TRBD1. CDR1 is SGHVS and CDR2 is FNYEAQ in the germline V gene. The CDR3 spans 13 residues. V shed 5 bases and J 7 bases; nucleotides not matched to a gene: 5. CDR3 loop: CASSEGQGYEAFF. For the CDR3, the DNA is TGTGCCAGCAGCGAAGGACAGGGGTATGAAGCTTTCTTT.

This clone was recorded only once. The chain links TRBV7-3 to TRBJ2-3, with TRBD2 matching over 8 bases. From germline, CDR1 is SGHTA and CDR2 FQGTGA. V shed 5 bases and J 0 bases; nucleotides not matched to a gene: 10. This CDR3 is 17 amino acids long. The CDR3 protein is CASSQAYGGASTDTQYF. CDR3 coding DNA: TGTGCCAGCAGCCAGGCCTACGGGGGGGCGAGCACAGATACGCAGTATTTT.

As to this clone: Additional DNA sequences in this sample encode the identical CDR3. V usage is TRBV19 and J usage is TRBJ1-5, with D possibly being TRBD1 (5 bases). CDR3 length: 14 amino acids. Trimming left V 6 bases short and J 3 bases short, with 12 bases between. The V gene's germline CDR1 is LNHDA and CDR2 SQIVND (reference sequence). The CDR3 sequence: CASSVRDYNQPQHF. In DNA form, the CDR3 reads TGTGCCAGTAGCGTCCGGGACTACAATCAGCCCCAGCATTTT.

The chain uses TRBV19 and TRBJ2-1, with TRBD1 matching over 7 bases. Trimming took 8 bases from V and 6 from J; bases not matched to a gene: 10. This CDR3 comprises 14 residues. Germline V gene data show CDR1 as LNHDA and CDR2 as SQIVND (reference sequence). The CDR3 nucleotides read TGTGCCAGTGCTGGGACAGATTTTTCCAATGAGCAGTTCTTC. This sequence encodes CASAGTDFSNEQFF.

V and J are TRBV25-1 and TRBJ1-1, with D perhaps matching TRBD1 (6 bases). This CDR3 is built from 11 residues. Germline-derived CDR1 and CDR2 are MGHDK and SYGVNS. V was cut by 8 bases and J by 8 bases, with 12 bases left in between. CDR3 region: CASGDGGEAFF. CDR3 in DNA: TGTGCCAGCGGGGACGGGGGCGAAGCTTTCTTT.

The chain recombines TRBV6-5 with TRBJ2-7, with a possible D match to TRBD1 (6 bases). This CDR3 contains 16 residues. CDR1 and CDR2 (germline): MNHEY, SVGAGI. With 0 bases removed from V and 1 base from J, the gap between germline ends came to 13 bases. CDR3 nucleotide sequence: TGTGCCAGCAGTTACTCGTCAGGGGTAAAGTCCTACGAGCAGTACTTC. Its protein product is CASSYSSGVKSYEQYF.

The chain carries TRBV2 and TRBJ2-7, with D uncertain. CDR1 SNHLY and CDR2 FYNNEI come from the germline V gene. The CDR3 is made up of 10 amino acids. Trimming took 8 bases from V and 4 from J, leaving 6 bases between them. The CDR3 DNA follows: TGTGCCAGCTCCTTTTACGAGCAGTACGTC. It encodes CASSFYEQYV.

The rearrangement joins TRBV15 to TRBJ1-2, with unresolved D. Trimming left V 0 bases short and J 5 bases short, with 13 bases between. Germline-derived CDR1 and CDR2 are LNHNV and YYDKDF (reference sequence). The CDR3 loop spans 15 amino acids. The CDR3 is CATSRDGSDLYGYTF. Written as DNA, the CDR3 is TGTGCCACCAGCAGAGATGGGAGTGACCTGTATGGCTACACCTTC.

V gene TRBV28 combines with J gene TRBJ1-2, with D maybe TRBD1 (5 bases). From germline, CDR1 is MDHEN and CDR2 SYDVKM. Trimming cost V 7 bases and J 8 bases, with 26 bases left between them. This CDR3 spans 16 amino acids. CDR3 in amino acids: CASTPAGWGTVEGYTF. The CDR3 bases are TGTGCCAGCACCCCAGCGGGATGGGGGACGGTAGAGGGCTACACCTTC.

The chain employs TRBV6-1 and TRBJ2-1; tentative D call: TRBD2 (5 bases). This CDR3 comprises 13 residues. The V end lost 2 bases, the J end lost 3 bases, and 5 bases lay between the germline ends. Germline CDR1 MNHNS, CDR2 SASEGT. This CDR3 reads CASSETSYNEQFF. CDR3 DNA sequence: TGTGCCAGCAGTGAAACTAGCTACAATGAGCAGTTCTTC.

A few counts support this clone. This sequence joins TRBV6-6 and TRBJ1-1; maybe TRBD1 (5 bases). The germline V and J ends were trimmed by 2 bases and 2 bases, with 6 bases remaining between them. The CDR3 has 13 amino acids. Germline CDR1 reads MNHNY; CDR2 reads SVGAGI (reference sequence). The CDR3 loop is CASSYRDNTEAFF. CDR3 in DNA: TGTGCCAGCAGTTACCGGGACAACACTGAAGCTTTCTTT.

This sequence joins TRBV4-1 and TRBJ2-1; D call uncertain. The V end was cut by 2 bases, the J end by 5 bases, with 13 bases between. The CDR3 is made up of 15 amino acids. Germline assignment: CDR1 MGHRA and CDR2 YSYEKL. The CDR3 is CASSQHPTWDNEQFF. CDR3 coding DNA: TGCGCCAGCAGCCAACATCCTACATGGGACAATGAGCAGTTCTTC.

V usage is TRBV6-1 and J usage is TRBJ1-3; possible D gene TRBD1, 5 bases. V dropped 8 bases and J dropped 0 bases, with 14 bases sitting between them. Germline V gene lookup returns CDR1 MNHNS and CDR2 SASEGT. The CDR3 has 15 amino acids. This chain's CDR3 is CASGTRVDSGNTIYF. CDR3 nucleotides: TGTGCCAGCGGGACCAGGGTGGACTCTGGAAACACCATATATTTT.

In its sample, this clone was seen a few times. The gene calls are TRBV6-1 and TRBJ1-5; D is ambiguous. Germline V gives CDR1 MNHNS, CDR2 SASEGT. This CDR3 has 13 residues. V was cut by 6 bases and J by 0 bases, with 6 bases left in between. The CDR3 is CASRGLSNQPQHF. The CDR3 bases are TGTGCCAGCAGAGGTCTTAGCAATCAGCCCCAGCATTTT.

The chain has TRBV19 and TRBJ1-4, with 10 positions matching TRBD1. The CDR3 contains 14 residues. The V and J ends lost 6 bases and 10 bases, in that order; junction bases with no gene match: 8. In germline, CDR1 is LNHDA, CDR2 SQIVND (reference sequence). The chain's CDR3 is CASRAGTGAGKLFF. CDR3 sequence (DNA): TGTGCCAGTAGGGCCGGGACAGGGGCCGGAAAACTGTTTTTT.

The chain links TRBV12-5 to TRBJ2-1, with D perhaps matching TRBD1 (5 bases). Trimming removed 3 bases from V and 8 bases from J, with 8 bases in between. CDR1 LGHNT and CDR2 FRNRAP come from the germline V gene. This CDR3 contains 12 residues. The CDR3 is CASGFPRDEQFF. In nucleotides, the CDR3 is TGTGCTAGTGGTTTCCCCAGGGATGAGCAGTTCTTC.